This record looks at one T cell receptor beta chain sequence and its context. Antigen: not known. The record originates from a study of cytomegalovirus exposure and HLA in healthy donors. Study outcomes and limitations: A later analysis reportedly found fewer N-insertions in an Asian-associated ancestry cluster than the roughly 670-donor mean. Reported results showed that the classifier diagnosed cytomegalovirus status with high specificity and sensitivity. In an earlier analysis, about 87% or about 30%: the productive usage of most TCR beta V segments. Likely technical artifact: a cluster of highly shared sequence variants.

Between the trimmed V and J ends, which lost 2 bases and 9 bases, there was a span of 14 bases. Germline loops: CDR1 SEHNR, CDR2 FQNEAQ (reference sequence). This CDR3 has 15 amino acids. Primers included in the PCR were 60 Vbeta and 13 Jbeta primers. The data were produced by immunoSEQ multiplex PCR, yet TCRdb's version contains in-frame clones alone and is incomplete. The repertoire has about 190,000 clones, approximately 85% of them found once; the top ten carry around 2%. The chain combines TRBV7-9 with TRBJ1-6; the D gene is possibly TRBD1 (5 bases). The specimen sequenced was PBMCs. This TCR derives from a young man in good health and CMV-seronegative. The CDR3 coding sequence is TGTGCCAGCAGCTTAATTCAAGGGGCGAGTTCACCCCTCCACTTT. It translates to CASSLIQGASSPLHF.